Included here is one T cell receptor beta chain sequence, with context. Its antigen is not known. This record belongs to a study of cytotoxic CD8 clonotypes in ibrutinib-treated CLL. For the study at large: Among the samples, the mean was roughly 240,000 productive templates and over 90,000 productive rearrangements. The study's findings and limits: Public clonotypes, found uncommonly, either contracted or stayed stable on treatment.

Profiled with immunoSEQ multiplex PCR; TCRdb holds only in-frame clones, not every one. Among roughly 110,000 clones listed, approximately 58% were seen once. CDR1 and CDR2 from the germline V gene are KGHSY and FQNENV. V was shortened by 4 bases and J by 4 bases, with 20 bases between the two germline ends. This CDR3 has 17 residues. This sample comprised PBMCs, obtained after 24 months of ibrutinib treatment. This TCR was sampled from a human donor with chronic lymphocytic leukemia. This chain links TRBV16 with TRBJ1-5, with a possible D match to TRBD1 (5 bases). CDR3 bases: TGTGCCAGCAGCCCCTATGGGGGGTACCAGATTAATCAGCCCCAGCATTTT. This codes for CASSPYGGYQINQPQHF.